This T cell receptor beta chain was observed in a study of graft-versus-host responses after intestinal transplantation. Study-wide background: Recipients uniformly received anti-thymocyte globulin induction, followed by tacrolimus and steroids for about three years.

Unmatched junction bases numbered 5, after V lost 4 bases and J lost 6 bases. The CDR3 extends over 13 amino acids. The V gene's germline CDR1 is SGHAT and CDR2 FQNNGV. Whole-study findings and limits: Analysis identified GvH clones in recipient marrow, with some appearing first in ileum or blood.

With regard to this clone: Its antigen is unidentified.

Data came from immunoSEQ multiplex PCR; TCRdb stores just in-frame clones and leaves some out. This table has 90,000 to 130,000 clones, roughly 92% appearing once. The chain carries TRBV11-2 and TRBJ1-2, with 7 bases lining up with TRBD1. This TCR was sampled from a human donor who was the organ donor for an intestinal transplant. Here the sequenced sample was unstimulated CD4+ T cells sorted from spleen or lymph node cells, taken before transplant. The DNA for the CDR3 is TGTGCCAGCAGCTCGGGACAGAAACATGGCTACACCTTC. Translating gives CASSSGQKHGYTF.